This T cell receptor (beta chain) was observed in a study of cytomegalovirus exposure and HLA in healthy donors. About this clone itself: What it binds is not known.

60 Vbeta and 13 Jbeta primers were used in PCR. Original processing notes: Around 10 million of the about 80 million unique TCR beta chains counted in a later analysis were shared. The protocol was immunoSEQ multiplex PCR, while the TCRdb copy is restricted to in-frame clones and leaves out a portion. V and J calls and clone size are copied from that table; D and trimming were computed from the DNA. The repertoire includes over 100,000 clones, over 65% of them detected once, and roughly 1.8% sits in the top ten. Study-level points and caveats: One variant, a missense change in DCLRE1C, was linked in a later analysis to TCR beta V- and J-gene trimming.

The specimen sequenced was PBMCs. This TCR was recovered from a female donor in good health and CMV-seropositive.

CDR3 sequence: CASSGSGWTGELFF. The CDR3 DNA reads as TGTGCCAGCAGCGGGAGTGGGTGGACCGGGGAGCTGTTTTTT. V gene TRBV27 combines with J gene TRBJ2-2, with D maybe TRBD2 (6 bases). The CDR3 consists of 14 residues. From germline, CDR1 is MNHEY and CDR2 SMNVEV (reference sequence). With 6 bases removed from V and 5 bases from J, the gap between germline ends came to 13 bases.